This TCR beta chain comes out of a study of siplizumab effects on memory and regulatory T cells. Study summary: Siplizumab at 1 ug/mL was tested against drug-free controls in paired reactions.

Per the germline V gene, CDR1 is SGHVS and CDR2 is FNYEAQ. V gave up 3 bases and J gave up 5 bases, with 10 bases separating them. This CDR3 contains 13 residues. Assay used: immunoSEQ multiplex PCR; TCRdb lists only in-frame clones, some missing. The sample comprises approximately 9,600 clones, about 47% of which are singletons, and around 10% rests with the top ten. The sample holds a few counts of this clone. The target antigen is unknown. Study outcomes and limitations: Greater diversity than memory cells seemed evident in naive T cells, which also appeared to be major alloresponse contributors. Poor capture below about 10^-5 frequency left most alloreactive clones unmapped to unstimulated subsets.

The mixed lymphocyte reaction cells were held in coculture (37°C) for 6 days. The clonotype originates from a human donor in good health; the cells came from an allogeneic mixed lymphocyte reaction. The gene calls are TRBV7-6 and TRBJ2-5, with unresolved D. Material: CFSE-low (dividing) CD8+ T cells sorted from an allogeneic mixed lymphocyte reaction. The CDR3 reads CASSFSLGETQYF. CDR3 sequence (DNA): TGTGCCAGCAGCTTTAGTCTGGGGGAGACCCAGTACTTC.